One sample yielded the 28 T cell receptor beta chains listed below, sequenced in a study of regulatory T cells in long-lasting Graves disease. The time point was: newly diagnosed GD, antithyroid drugs for less than 3 months. TCR sequences were obtained from RNA taken from PBMCs. Researchers made TCR beta libraries by using iRepertoire HTBI primers and running Arm-PCR on CDR3 regions. In TCRdb, the multiplex PCR reads were re-called with MiXCR into one record per CDR3 protein. The sample has 500,000 to 700,000 distinct CDR3 sequences, about 16% seen once. The same sample was also studied in work on T cells in Graves' hyperthyroidism and ophthalmopathy.

Sequencing was performed on peripheral blood mononuclear cells (PBMCs), taken at new diagnosis, from a patient treated with antithyroid drugs. These receptors were collected from a woman aged 30 to 39 with Graves disease.

This clonotype appeared many times. The chain employs TRBV20-1 and TRBJ2-7; TRBD2 aligns across 10 bases. V shed 6 bases and J 0 bases; nucleotides not matched to a gene: 8. The CDR3 is 15 residues long. Germline values: CDR1 DFQATT, CDR2 SNEGSKA (reference sequence). CDR3: CSAEETSGSSYEQYF. Here the CDR3 DNA reads TGCAGTGCCGAAGAGACTAGCGGGTCCTCCTACGAGCAGTACTTC.

This clonotype came up a few times. The rearrangement links TRBV4-1 to TRBJ1-1; D remains unclear. This CDR3 contains 15 residues. Per the germline V gene, CDR1 is MGHRA and CDR2 is YSYEKL. V lost 1 base and J lost 6, with 15 bases in between. CDR3 nucleotide sequence: TGCGCCAGCAGCCAAGTTAGCCCTGCGGTTTCTGAAGCTTTCTTT. Translation gives CASSQVSPAVSEAFF.

V and J are TRBV9 and TRBJ2-1; no clear D. CDR3 length: 15 amino acids. Germline V gives CDR1 SGDLS, CDR2 YYNGEE. With 4 bases removed from V and 1 base from J, the gap between germline ends came to 12 bases. The CDR3 protein is CASSSDWRSYNEQFF. Written as DNA, the CDR3 is TGTGCCAGCAGCTCAGACTGGCGGTCCTACAATGAGCAGTTCTTC.

The sample holds a few counts of this clonotype. The V call is TRBV30, the J call TRBJ1-1; D gene uncertain. Germline CDR1 reads GTSNPN; CDR2 reads SVGIG (reference sequence). V gave up 7 bases and J gave up 2 bases, with 14 bases separating them. The CDR3 length is 13 residues. The CDR3 sequence is CAFPGRYNTEAFF. As DNA, the CDR3 is TGTGCCTTCCCGGGAAGATATAACACTGAAGCTTTCTTT.

V and J are TRBV30 and TRBJ1-2, with unresolved D. Germline CDR1 and CDR2: GTSNPN and SVGIG (reference sequence). The CDR3 runs to 16 residues. V was cut by 0 bases and J by 0 bases, with 14 bases left in between. CDR3 sequence (DNA): TGTGCCTGGAGTGTAAGTCTGTCGGCGGCTAACTATGGCTACACCTTC. Residues: CAWSVSLSAANYGYTF.

Many counts were recorded for this clonotype. The chain employs TRBV19 and TRBJ1-6; weak D call: TRBD1 (6 bases). The V end was cut by 7 bases, the J end by 3 bases, with 10 bases between. The CDR3 covers 14 residues. Germline loops: CDR1 LNHDA, CDR2 SQIVND (reference sequence). CDR3: CASKRTDYNSPLHF. In nucleotides, the CDR3 is TGTGCCAGTAAGAGGACAGACTATAATTCACCCCTCCACTTT.

The chain combines TRBV18 with TRBJ2-1; D not certain. CDR1 and CDR2 (germline): KGHSH, LQKENI. Trimming shortened V by 3 bases and J by 8 bases, and 11 bases separated the two germline ends. The length of the CDR3 is 13 residues. CDR3 bases: TGTGCCAGCTCACCGAAACTGGTTGATGAGCAGTTCTTC. Translation: CASSPKLVDEQFF.

This clonotype was seen a few times. The chain combines TRBV18 with TRBJ1-1, with a weak D call TRBD1 (6 bases). Trimming took off 0 bases at V and 7 bases at J, with 6 bases between the two ends. Germline CDR1 and CDR2: KGHSH and LQKENI. This CDR3 comprises 12 residues. The CDR3 sequence: CASSPPQGEAFF. The CDR3 coding sequence is TGTGCCAGCTCACCACCACAGGGTGAAGCTTTCTTT.

This clonotype was seen repeatedly, ten times or more. V gene TRBV28 combines with J gene TRBJ1-2, with 7 bases fitting TRBD1. CDR3 length: 14 residues. CDR1 is MDHEN and CDR2 is SYDVKM in the germline V gene. Trimming at V came to 6 bases and at J to 2 bases, leaving 6 bases not matched to a gene. The CDR3 nucleotides read TGTGCCAGCAGGACGGGACAGACCAACTATGGCTACACCTTC. Its translation is CASRTGQTNYGYTF.

The chain employs TRBV7-9 and TRBJ2-1; 11 bases line up with TRBD1. V shed 4 bases, J shed 7 bases, and the junction held 6 bases outside the gene matches. Germline V gene lookup returns CDR1 SEHNR and CDR2 FQNEAQ (reference sequence). This CDR3 region has 15 residues. CDR3 loop: CASSWGQGDLNEQFF. CDR3 nucleotides: TGTGCCAGCAGCTGGGGACAGGGGGATTTAAATGAGCAGTTCTTC.

This clonotype was observed once. This may be a read error, as it is one base from a much larger clone. The genes are TRBV7-9 and TRBJ2-7, with unresolved D. Germline V lookup: CDR1 SEHNR, CDR2 FQNEAQ (reference sequence). The CDR3 covers 17 residues. CDR3 sequence (DNA): TGTGGCAGCAGATCTATCGGGCCCATCATCTCCCCCTACGAGCAGTACTTC. Translated: CGSRSIGPIISPYEQYF.

This clonotype was seen repeatedly, ten times or more. This sequence joins TRBV6-1 and TRBJ2-7; perhaps TRBD1 as D (6 bases). This CDR3 contains 12 residues. Germline V gene data show CDR1 as MNHNS and CDR2 as SASEGT. The V gene lost 6 bases and the J gene lost 12 bases, with 18 bases spanning the gap. The DNA for the CDR3 is TGTGCCAGCAGAAGCATCCAACAGGGATGGTACTTC. It is translated as CASRSIQQGWYF.

The sample holds one count of this clonotype. The V gene is TRBV19, the J gene TRBJ2-2; 10 nucleotides align to TRBD1. Germline V CDR1 and CDR2: LNHDA, SQIVND (reference sequence). V shed 6 bases, J shed 4 bases, and the junction held 5 bases outside the gene matches. This CDR3 has 15 residues. The CDR3 sequence is CASSPDRGSTGELFF. The CDR3 bases are TGTGCCAGTAGCCCGGACAGGGGGAGCACCGGGGAGCTGTTTTTT.

This clonotype appeared many times. The chain employs TRBV29-1 and TRBJ1-1; the match to TRBD1 covers 8 bases. Germline V gene data show CDR1 as SQVTM and CDR2 as ANQGSEA. This CDR3 contains 14 residues. After removal of 6 bases from V and 0 bases from J, the junction contained 6 bases not matched to a gene. Here the CDR3 DNA reads TGCAGCGTACGGACAGGGAGTATGAACACTGAAGCTTTCTTT. Protein sequence: CSVRTGSMNTEAFF.

The V call is TRBV28, the J call TRBJ1-2, with D maybe TRBD1 (5 bases). The germline gives CDR1 MDHEN, CDR2 SYDVKM. CDR3 length: 12 residues. V was cut by 8 bases and J by 2 bases, with 9 bases left in between. This chain's CDR3 is CASGATNYGYTF. The CDR3 DNA follows: TGTGCCAGCGGGGCGACGAACTATGGCTACACCTTC.

This clonotype was counted ten times or more. CDR3 coding DNA: TGTGCCAGCAGCTGGACAGGGCGAATGAACACTGAAGCTTTCTTT. Protein: CASSWTGRMNTEAFF. The chain has TRBV11-2 and TRBJ1-1; 8 bases map to TRBD1. The CDR3 sequence is 15 residues long. V was clipped by 4 bases and J by 0 bases; unmatched bases: 4. CDR1 and CDR2 from the germline V gene are SGHAT and FQNNGV.

This clonotype was recorded a few times. Possible read error: a much larger clone is one base away. The chain links TRBV2 to TRBJ2-1; D is unclear. From germline, CDR1 is SNHLY and CDR2 FYNNEI. This CDR3 is 13 amino acids long. The CDR3, as DNA: TGTGCCAGCAGGGCTAGTTCCAGTGGTGAGCAGTCCTTC. The encoded protein is CASRASSSGEQSF. Full variable domain (rest looked up from reference TRBV2 and TRBJ2-1): EPEVTQTPSHQVTQMGQEVILRCVPISNHLYFYWYRQILGQKVEFLVSFYNNEISEKSEIFDDQFSVERPDGSNFTLKIRSTKLEDSAMYFCASRASSSGEQSFGPGTRLTVL.

V is TRBV5-1 and J is TRBJ1-4; no reliable D call. Germline V gene data show CDR1 as SGHRS and CDR2 as YFSETQ. This CDR3 comprises 14 residues. Trimming took 0 bases from V and 8 from J, leaving 11 bases between them. The CDR3 nucleotides are TGCGCCAGCAGCTTGGGGTCTCAGGCCGAAAAACTGTTTTTT. Translating gives CASSLGSQAEKLFF.

V is TRBV5-1 and J is TRBJ2-6; D tentatively fits TRBD1 or TRBD2 (5 bases each). With 10 bases removed from V and 2 bases from J, the gap between germline ends came to 16 bases. Per the germline V gene, CDR1 is SGHRS and CDR2 is YFSETQ. The CDR3 consists of 15 residues. This CDR3 reads CAASDGTPGANVLTF. As DNA, the CDR3 is TGCGCCGCTTCCGACGGGACGCCTGGGGCCAACGTCCTGACTTTC.

This clonotype was recorded at least ten times. The chain couples TRBV12-3 or TRBV12-4 to TRBJ1-6; no definite D call. The CDR3 is 13 amino acids. V gave up 5 bases and J gave up 7 bases, with 9 bases separating them. The CDR3 is CASSLGRNSPLHF. DNA for the CDR3: TGTGCCAGCAGTCTTGGACGCAATTCACCCCTCCACTTT.

Here the CDR3 reads CASSFKGSLNGYGYTF. CDR3 sequence (DNA): TGTGCCAGCAGTTTCAAAGGCTCTTTGAATGGGTATGGCTACACCTTC. V and J are TRBV28 and TRBJ1-2; no clear D gene. V was pared by 3 bases and J by 5 bases, with 19 bases between. The germline V gene encodes CDR1 MDHEN and CDR2 SYDVKM. The CDR3 is 16 amino acids.

About this clonotype: Germline is not matched at one junction end, which may reflect a read error. This chain's CDR3 is CASSLEGTGGLF. The CDR3 DNA is TGCGCCAGCAGCTTGGAAGGTACAGGAGGACTCTTC. The chain couples TRBV5-1 to TRBJ2-7; D is tentatively TRBD1 or TRBD2 (5 bases each). Germline V gene sequence: CDR1 SGHRS, CDR2 YFSETQ. CDR3 size: 12 residues.

Many counts were recorded for this clonotype. This chain links TRBV20-1 with TRBJ2-1, with no clear D. Germline V CDR1 and CDR2: DFQATT, SNEGSKA (reference sequence). The germline V and J ends were trimmed by 3 bases and 6 bases, with 9 bases remaining between them. CDR3 length equals 12 residues. The CDR3 nucleotides are TGCAGTGCTAGGGACGAATTCAATGAGCAGTTCTTC. The encoded protein is CSARDEFNEQFF.

A few counts support this clonotype. The chain uses TRBV20-1 and TRBJ2-5; 8 positions match TRBD2. CDR1 and CDR2 (germline): DFQATT, SNEGSKA (reference sequence). After removal of 2 bases from V and 3 bases from J, the junction contained 5 bases not matched to a gene. CDR3 length: 14 amino acids. CDR3 sequence: CSARSGSGKETQYF. CDR3 DNA sequence: TGCAGTGCTAGATCGGGTAGCGGGAAAGAGACCCAGTACTTC.

Turning to this clonotype: The likely explanation is a read error, given a far larger clone one base away. The chain has TRBV11-1 and TRBJ2-7; 10 nucleotides agree with TRBD1. Judging by the DNA end, TRBJ1-1 fits better; the J call may be wrong. This CDR3 is built from 14 residues. Germline-derived CDR1 and CDR2 are SGHAT and FQDESV (reference sequence). The DNA of the CDR3 is TGTGCCAGCAGCTTGGGACAGGGGCACCGTTCGGCTTTCTTT. It encodes CASSLGQGHRSAFF.

This clonotype was observed a few times. This rearrangement joins TRBV20-1 to TRBJ1-2; D uncertain. Germline loops: CDR1 DFQATT, CDR2 SNEGSKA (reference sequence). The CDR3 consists of 13 residues. The V end was cut by 0 bases, the J end by 6 bases, with 11 bases between. CDR3: CSARDEWTNGYTF. The CDR3 DNA follows: TGCAGTGCTAGAGATGAATGGACGAATGGCTACACCTTC.

The chain links TRBV27 to TRBJ2-4; D might be TRBD1 (7 bases). Trimming left V 5 bases short and J 15 bases short, with 17 bases between. Germline V gene sequence: CDR1 MNHEY, CDR2 SMNVEV (reference sequence). CDR3 length equals 12 residues. The CDR3 DNA is TGTGCCAGCAGTACTGACAGGGAGGATCTGTACTTC. Residues: CASSTDREDLYF.

The chain is built from TRBV5-1 and TRBJ2-1; D call uncertain. V shed 0 bases and J shed 0 bases, with 7 bases lying between them. The CDR3 sequence is 15 residues long. CDR1 SGHRS and CDR2 YFSETQ come from the germline V gene. CDR3: CASSLEGNSYNEQFF. CDR3 sequence (DNA): TGCGCCAGCAGCTTGGAGGGAAACTCCTACAATGAGCAGTTCTTC. The variable domain in full, with the rest retrieved from reference TRBV5-1 and TRBJ2-1, is KAGVTQTPRYLIKTRGQQVTLSCSPISGHRSVSWYQQTPGQGLQFLFEYFSETQRNKGNFPGRFSGRQFSNSRSEMNVSTLELGDSALYLCASSLEGNSYNEQFFGPGTRLTVL.